This T cell receptor (beta chain) was captured in a study of cytomegalovirus exposure and HLA in healthy donors (TCRdb year 2017). A note on the overall study: In an earlier analysis of 587 of the donors, around 290 Gb of sequence data and approximately 120 million unique TCR beta sequences from 150 million to 200 million T cells were reported. An early release that covered fewer than 800 HLA-typed donors contained approximately 320 gigabases of sequencing data and 65 million to 100 million unique TCR sequences. Of the 350 to 400 genotyped donors, about 84% fell in the genetic ancestry cluster associated with self-reported Caucasian donors. The study was designed to test whether signatures of past pathogen exposure could be identified by cataloging public T cell receptors. Using immunosequencing, the study profiled T cell repertoires from 640 or so subjects and related those repertoires to cytomegalovirus serostatus. A separate validation cohort of roughly 120 different subjects was used in addition to the roughly 640-subject first cohort. The study combined high-throughput TCR immunosequencing, statistical association of individual TCRs with disease status, and machine learning to predict cytomegalovirus infection status. A later analysis re-examined previously published TCR beta repertoires from over 500 donors and added high-resolution HLA genotyping to investigate patterns of TCR occurrence. Rather than using new phenotypic data, the later analysis identified candidate immune exposures from TCR beta sequences and from how often those sequences occurred across donors. To decide whether each TCR beta V gene segment behaved as functional or pseudogenic, an earlier analysis of fewer than 750 of the donors relied on high-throughput TCR beta sequencing. Donor age, sex, ethnicity and CMV serostatus were compiled alongside the repertoire data. Genome-wide SNP genotypes for about three fifths of the roughly 670 donors were used in a later genetic analysis, which treated that subset as a discovery cohort. Every discovery cohort repertoire had been produced on one sequencing platform. Class I and class II HLA loci were covered by the typing at four-digit resolution. Typing coverage varied by locus: roughly 629-640 donors for A, B, C, DRB1 and DQB1; approximately 500 for DQA1; approximately 570 for DPA1; approximately 490 for DPB1. A few DR-DQ haplotypes were treated as single units for association and clustering because of strong linkage in the cohort. Among about 400 genotyped donors of the cohort, an average of approximately 220,000 unique TCR beta nucleotide sequences was sequenced per donor, of which approximately 18% were non-productive.

Turning to this clone: Which antigen it targets is not known. Base qualities are not recorded, but no much larger clone differs from it by a single base.

Library prep was done by the immunoSEQ multiplex PCR assay. For the multiplex PCR, a mixture combining 60 forward primers for TCR Vbeta segments and 13 reverse primers for TCR Jbeta segments was used. A multiplex PCR assay on genomic DNA amplified the CDR3 region of rearranged TCR beta genes. The amplified TCR beta libraries were sequenced on the Illumina HiSeq System as 87-base-pair reads. The authors' pipeline ran thus. A later analysis tallied around 87 million unique TCR beta chains across the 700 or so repertoires, and 10 million to 11 million of those chains were shared by two or more donors. Raw reads were error-corrected and collapsed into unique sequences by a nearest-neighbor algorithm in which closely related sequences were merged to remove PCR and sequencing errors. CDR3 sequences were aligned to IMGT reference sequences to assign V, D and J gene segments. Each retained sequence needed at least a six-nucleotide match to both a V gene segment and a J gene segment. A rearrangement counted as productive if the CDR3 had no stop codons and remained in frame with V and J, and every other rearrangement counted as non-productive. CDR3 was defined according to IMGT convention as the region running from the second conserved V-encoded cysteine to the conserved J-encoded phenylalanine. The earlier analysis of 587 of the donors excluded sequences that lacked an unambiguous match to a single V gene segment. In an earlier analysis of 450 to 700 of the donors, V segments were called functional above 56.7% productive rearrangements and were called segregating when the between-donor standard deviation exceeded 5%. To diagnose cytomegalovirus status from the catalog of TCR beta chain sequences, a statistical classification framework was built. V and J gene assignment, in a later analysis, came from comparing TCR nucleotide sequences with IMGT/GENE-DB human TR gene sequences. A later analysis assigned CDR3 sequences and most-parsimonious VDJ recombination scenarios with the TCRdist pipeline. In a later analysis, each TCR beta chain was defined by its CDR3 amino acid sequence together with its V-gene family, and reads lacking a unique V-gene family were excluded. A later analysis removed 550 to 650 highly shared, low-generation-probability nucleotide sequences to deal with suspected cross-contamination and a sequencing artifact. A later analysis calculated a clonal expansion index for each public chain from normalized within-repertoire ranks of inferred template counts. In a later analysis, generation probabilities were computed with a VDJ recombination model fitted to out-of-frame rearrangements, and the resulting probabilities were checked against IGoR. A later analysis scored TCR-TCR, TCR-HLA and TCR-CMV co-occurrence with hypergeometric tests, applying a repertoire-size bias correction to TCR pairs. In a later analysis, false discovery rates were estimated by permuting HLA or CMV assignments 20 times. In a later analysis, co-occurring TCRs were grouped using DBSCAN, and TCRdist sequence similarity was added for clustering within HLA-allele-positive subsets. Co-occurrence clustering excluded repertoires with fewer than 30,000 or more than 120,000 public chains, plus five with anomalous nucleotide sharing. TCRdb holds this immuneACCESS table with in-frame rearrangements only. Some clones are missing; in checked studies, unresolved V genes explain under half, and the rest has no known cause. The D gene and trimming were derived from the DNA, and the V and J assignments and clone size from that table. Within this sample are 110,000 to 150,000 clones, with 60% to 80% of them counted one time only. The ten largest clones take up about 3.1% of the sample.

CDR1 and CDR2 are read off the germline V gene as SGDLS and YYNGEE. V loses 5 bases, J loses 4 bases, and the germline ends lie 15 bases apart. The CDR3 has 14 amino acids, counting the end cysteine and phenylalanine. Only CDR3 DNA is held: 42 bases, read in frame from base 1. The investigation overall reported the following: In a later analysis, several top co-occurrence clusters were reported to appear linked to parvovirus B19, influenza, CMV and Epstein-Barr virus. In a later analysis, 15,000 to 20,000 TCR beta sequences were associated with specific HLA alleles at a false discovery rate of 0.05. Presence/absence analyses assumed roughly uniform sequencing depth across donors, an assumption that may not hold. In the study, some 160 TCR beta chains were listed as associated with cytomegalovirus. A cluster of highly shared sequence variants was judged likely to represent a technical artifact of the sequencing pipeline. An association between a missense DCLRE1C variant and V-gene and J-gene trimming of TCR beta chains was found in a later genetic analysis and replicated in an independent cohort. Cytomegalovirus status was reported to be diagnosed by the classifier with high specificity and sensitivity in both the original and validation cohorts. Immune exposure information for the cohort was limited to CMV serostatus. A further reported finding was that TCR beta sequences accurately predicted the HLA-A and HLA-B alleles for most subjects in the first cohort. Compared with equally common non-associated chains, HLA-associated TCR beta chains in a later analysis were more clonally expanded and had lower generation probabilities. In an earlier analysis of a few hundred of the donors, most TCR beta V segments were observed in productive rearrangements about 87% or about 30% of the time, broadly matching IMGT annotations. It was suggested by the authors that the approach could potentially be generalized to other disease states and immunological phenotypes. Because some donors lacked HLA typing at each locus, the association tests relied only on the typed subset. In vitro tests confirmed that a few of the cytomegalovirus-associated TCR beta chains recognize cytomegalovirus antigens. In this cohort, only TCR beta chains were sequenced, and detectable features were limited by the absence of alpha or paired-chain data. Linkage disequilibrium might explain the correlated functional status among segregating V segments, but an unknown experimental factor could not be excluded. According to a later analysis, TCR association rates differed among HLA loci, with DRB1 alleles showing the most associated TCRs and HLA-C alleles showing the fewest. When HLA alleles, especially DR and DQ, strongly co-occurred, attributing TCR associations to individual alleles was difficult. The earlier analysis of some 540 of the donors excluded 15 to 20 rarely observed V segments, including chromosome 9 orphons, because counts were too low. Most TCR sequences were seen in very few donors, while some public TCRs were found in many individuals. Some IMGT-functional V segments, including TRBV6-2 and TRBV6-3, could not be told apart with the 87-base-pair reads, so those segments were excluded. Compared with the approximately 700-donor mean, donors in an Asian-associated ancestry cluster had fewer N-insertions in productive TCRs, according to a later genetic analysis. According to a later analysis, most CMV-associated TCR beta chains appeared to be HLA-restricted, and the HLA associations seemed to be driven largely by CMV exposure.

The cohort consisted of 670 or so healthy bone marrow donors. All cohort members were sampled while nominally healthy, although unrecorded immune exposures were likely present. The donor tested CMV seronegative and was one of the 352 seronegative cohort members. Every donor gave a peripheral blood sample, and the peripheral blood mononuclear cells from that sample were used for TCR beta sequencing. Genomic DNA was extracted from the blood cell samples with the Qiagen DNeasy Blood Extraction Kit. The sequencing sample was made of PBMCs. The clonotype was recovered from a man aged 35-49 years in good health and CMV-seronegative. The chain joins TRBV9 to TRBJ1-2; the D gene assignment is ambiguous. The DNA reads TGTGCCAGCAGGGGAGCGGATGGGCCCTATGGCTACACCTTC. It translates to CASRGADGPYGYTF.